The entry that follows covers one T cell receptor beta chain sequence. Germline V gene data show CDR1 as WSHSY and CDR2 as SAAADI. The CDR3 contains 15 residues. With 7 bases removed from V and 0 bases from J, the gap between germline ends came to 13 bases. All donors were healthy HIV-negative adults lacking recent acute infections or vaccinations. Study processing details: Filtering differed since immunoSEQ provided only junctions, with no quality scores. Method: immunoSEQ multiplex PCR; TCRdb's copy keeps in-frame clones and lacks some. The DNA gave D and trimming, while V, J and clone size come from that table. The sample has roughly 700,000 clones; approximately 79% are singletons. This record belongs to a study of shared clonotypes between healthy human individuals. Study information: The donor group consisted of two women and a few men, aged 18 to 49.

The receptor was derived from a woman between 25 and 40 years old in good health. The J gene is TRBJ1-5, the V gene TRBV10-2; a weak D match, TRBD1 (6 bases). Sequencing used memory CD4+ T cells sorted from blood. The subset was: CD45RA-negative fraction. This CDR3 reads CASMFQGNSNQPQHF. CDR3 bases: TGCGCCAGCATGTTTCAGGGGAATAGCAATCAGCCCCAGCATTTT.